These 2 T cell receptor beta chains were sequenced from one sample in a study of shared clonotypes between healthy human individuals. Measured with immunoSEQ multiplex PCR; TCRdb has only the in-frame clones, and not every one. Here the sample spans approximately 100,000 clones, around 65% being singletons. The sample comprised memory CD8+ T cells sorted from blood. Subset defined: CD45RO+ cells pooled with CCR7-negative TemRA cells. The receptors stem from a woman in her twenties or thirties in good health.

The rearrangement links TRBV29-1 to TRBJ1-2; TRBD1 agrees at 9 bases. The trim removed 4 bases at V and 7 bases at J, leaving 4 bases unmatched. The germline gives CDR1 SQVTM, CDR2 ANQGSEA. This CDR3 contains 12 residues. The CDR3 spells CSVVGTGLGYTF. CDR3 DNA sequence: TGCAGCGTTGTTGGGACAGGGCTTGGCTACACCTTC.

This clone was picked up one time. The chain combines TRBV10-1 with TRBJ2-7; 12 nucleotides align to TRBD2. CDR1 and CDR2 (germline): WNHNN, SYGVQD (reference sequence). The junction had 16 bases not matched to a gene; V was cut back by 9 bases and J by 4 bases. This CDR3 has 17 residues. The CDR3 DNA is TGCGCCAGGGGGGGCAGGGCTAGCGGGAGGGCCTGGTACGAGCAGTACTTC. Protein: CARGGRASGRAWYEQYF.